The T cell receptor (beta chain) described here comes from a study of cytomegalovirus exposure and HLA in healthy donors. Study-level information: Assignment to the Caucasian-associated ancestry cluster applied to over 70% of the approximately 400 genotyped donors.

The PCR contained 60 Vbeta and 13 Jbeta primers. Repertoires were generated with immunoSEQ multiplex PCR, while TCRdb's copy carries only in-frame clones and drops some. This table holds approximately 120,000 clones, less than 70% found once. This CDR3 is built from 11 residues. V was clipped by 8 bases and J by 3 bases, with 8 bases between them. Germline CDR1 and CDR2: MNHNS and SASEGT. With respect to this clone: Its antigen remains unidentified.

Regarding the study as a whole: Reports credit the classifier with highly specific, highly sensitive diagnosis of cytomegalovirus status. Immune exposure was documented only through CMV serostatus.

What was sequenced was PBMCs. This TCR was sampled from a woman in her 70s in good health and CMV-seropositive. The chain recombines TRBV6-1 with TRBJ2-7; D call uncertain. CDR3 in amino acids: CASGQFYEQYF. The CDR3 DNA is TGTGCCAGCGGTCAGTTCTACGAGCAGTACTTC.